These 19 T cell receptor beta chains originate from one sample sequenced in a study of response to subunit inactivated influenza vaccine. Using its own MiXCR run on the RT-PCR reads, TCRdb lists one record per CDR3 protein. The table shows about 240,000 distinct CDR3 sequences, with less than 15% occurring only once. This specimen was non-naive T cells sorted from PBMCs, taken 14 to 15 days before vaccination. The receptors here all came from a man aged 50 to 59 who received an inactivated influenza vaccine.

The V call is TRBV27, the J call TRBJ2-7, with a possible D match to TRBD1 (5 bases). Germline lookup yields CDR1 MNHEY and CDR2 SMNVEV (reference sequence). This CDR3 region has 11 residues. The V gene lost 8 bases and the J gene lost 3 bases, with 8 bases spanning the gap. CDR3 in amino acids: CASRRGYEQYF. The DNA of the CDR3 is TGTGCCAGCCGTAGGGGCTACGAGCAGTACTTC.

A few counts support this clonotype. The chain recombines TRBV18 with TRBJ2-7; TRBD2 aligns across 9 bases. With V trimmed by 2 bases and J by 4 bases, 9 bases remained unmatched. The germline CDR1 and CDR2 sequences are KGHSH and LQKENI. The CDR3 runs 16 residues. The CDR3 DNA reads TGTGCCAGCTCACCAGGCGGGGGGGCCTCTGGTTACGAGCAGTACTTC. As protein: CASSPGGGASGYEQYF.

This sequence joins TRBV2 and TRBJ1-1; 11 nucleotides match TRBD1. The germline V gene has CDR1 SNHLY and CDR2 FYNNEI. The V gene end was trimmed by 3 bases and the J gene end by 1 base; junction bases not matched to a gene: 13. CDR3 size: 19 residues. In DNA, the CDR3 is TGTGCCAGCAGTGAGATAGCGTTGGACAGGGGGCTGGAGAACACTGAAGCTTTCTTT. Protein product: CASSEIALDRGLENTEAFF.

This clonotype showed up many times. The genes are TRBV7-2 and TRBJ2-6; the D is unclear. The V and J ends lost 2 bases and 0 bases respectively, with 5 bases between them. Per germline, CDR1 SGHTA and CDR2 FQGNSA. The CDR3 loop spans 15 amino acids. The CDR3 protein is CASSLHPSGANVLTF. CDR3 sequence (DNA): TGTGCCAGCAGCTTACATCCCTCTGGGGCCAACGTCCTGACTTTC.

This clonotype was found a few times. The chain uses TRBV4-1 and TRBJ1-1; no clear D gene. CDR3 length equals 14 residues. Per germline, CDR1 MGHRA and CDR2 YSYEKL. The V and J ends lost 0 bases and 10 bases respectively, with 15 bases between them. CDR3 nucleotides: TGCGCCAGCAGCCAAGATTCGGGGTACGAAGGAGCTTTCTTT. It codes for CASSQDSGYEGAFF.

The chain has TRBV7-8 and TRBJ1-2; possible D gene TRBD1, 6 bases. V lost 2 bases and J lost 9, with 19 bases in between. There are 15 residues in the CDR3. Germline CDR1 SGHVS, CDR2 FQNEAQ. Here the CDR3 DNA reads TGTGCCAGCAGCTTATCCAGGGGTCCGTATACGCGCTACACCTTC. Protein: CASSLSRGPYTRYTF.

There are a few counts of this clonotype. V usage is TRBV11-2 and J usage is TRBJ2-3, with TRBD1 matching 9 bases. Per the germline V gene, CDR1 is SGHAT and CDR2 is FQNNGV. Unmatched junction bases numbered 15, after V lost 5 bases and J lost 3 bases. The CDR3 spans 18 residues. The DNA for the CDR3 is TGTGCCAGCAGCCTCCAAGGGTCCGGGACAGGGTCGACAGATACGCAGTATTTT. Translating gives CASSLQGSGTGSTDTQYF.

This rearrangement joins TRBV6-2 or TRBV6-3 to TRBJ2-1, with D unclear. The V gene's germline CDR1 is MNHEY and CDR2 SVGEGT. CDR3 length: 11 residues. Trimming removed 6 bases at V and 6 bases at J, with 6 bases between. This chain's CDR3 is CASRWINEQFF. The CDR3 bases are TGTGCCAGCAGATGGATCAATGAGCAGTTCTTC.

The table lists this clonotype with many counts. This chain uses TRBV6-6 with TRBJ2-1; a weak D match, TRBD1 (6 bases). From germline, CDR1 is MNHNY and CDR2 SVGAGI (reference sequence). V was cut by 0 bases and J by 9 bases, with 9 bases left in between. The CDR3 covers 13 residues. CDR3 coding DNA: TGTGCCAGCAGTTACTCGAGGGGGAGTGAGCAGTTCTTC. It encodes CASSYSRGSEQFF.

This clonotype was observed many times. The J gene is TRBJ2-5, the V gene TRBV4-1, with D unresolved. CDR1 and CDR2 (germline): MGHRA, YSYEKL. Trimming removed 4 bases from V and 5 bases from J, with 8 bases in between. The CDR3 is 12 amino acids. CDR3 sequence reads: CASSLLGETQYF. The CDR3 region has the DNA TGCGCCAGCAGCCTCCTAGGGGAGACCCAGTACTTC.

The CDR3 loop reads CSARAVASGSYNEQFF. The CDR3 bases are TGCAGTGCTAGAGCGGTGGCTAGCGGGTCCTACAATGAGCAGTTCTTC. The gene calls are TRBV20-1 and TRBJ2-1, with TRBD2 matching 8 bases. Germline values: CDR1 DFQATT, CDR2 SNEGSKA (reference sequence). The CDR3 runs 16 residues. Germline trimming cut 1 base from V and 1 base from J; bases unmatched to any gene: 6.

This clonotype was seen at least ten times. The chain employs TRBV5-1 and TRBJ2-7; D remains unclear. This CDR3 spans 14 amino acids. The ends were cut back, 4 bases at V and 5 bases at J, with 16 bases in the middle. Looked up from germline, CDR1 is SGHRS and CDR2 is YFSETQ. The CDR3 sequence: CASSSDIPPHEQYF. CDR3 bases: TGCGCCAGCAGCAGTGACATCCCCCCTCACGAGCAGTACTTC.

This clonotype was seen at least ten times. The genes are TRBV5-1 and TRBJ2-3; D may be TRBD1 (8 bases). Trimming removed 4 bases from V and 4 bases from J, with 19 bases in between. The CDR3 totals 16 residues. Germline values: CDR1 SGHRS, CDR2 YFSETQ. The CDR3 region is CASSPDRVGGADTQYF. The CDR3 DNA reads TGCGCCAGCAGCCCGGACAGGGTGGGAGGGGCAGATACGCAGTATTTT.

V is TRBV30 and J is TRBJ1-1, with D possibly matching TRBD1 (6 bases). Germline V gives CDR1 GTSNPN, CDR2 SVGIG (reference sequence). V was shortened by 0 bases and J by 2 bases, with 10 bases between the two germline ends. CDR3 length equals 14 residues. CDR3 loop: CAWSVRDKNTEAFF. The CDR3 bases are TGTGCCTGGAGTGTCCGGGACAAAAACACTGAAGCTTTCTTT.

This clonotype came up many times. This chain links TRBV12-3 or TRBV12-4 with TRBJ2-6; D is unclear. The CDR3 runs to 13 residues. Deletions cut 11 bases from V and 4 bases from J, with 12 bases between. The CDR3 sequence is CAGKSAGANVLTF. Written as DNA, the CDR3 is TGTGCCGGAAAGTCGGCAGGGGCCAACGTCCTGACTTTC.

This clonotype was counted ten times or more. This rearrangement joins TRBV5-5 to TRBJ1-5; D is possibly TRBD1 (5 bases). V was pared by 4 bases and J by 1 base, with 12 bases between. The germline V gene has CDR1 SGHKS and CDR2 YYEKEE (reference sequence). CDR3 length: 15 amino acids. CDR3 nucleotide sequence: TGTGCCAGCAGCCCAGGGAAGACAAGCAATCAGCCCCAGCATTTT. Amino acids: CASSPGKTSNQPQHF.

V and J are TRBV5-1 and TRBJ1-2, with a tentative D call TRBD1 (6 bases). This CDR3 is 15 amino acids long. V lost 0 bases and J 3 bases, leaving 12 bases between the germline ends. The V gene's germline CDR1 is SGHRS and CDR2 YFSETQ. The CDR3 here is CASSLGGQTHYGYTF. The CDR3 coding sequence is TGCGCCAGCAGCTTGGGAGGACAGACACACTATGGCTACACCTTC.

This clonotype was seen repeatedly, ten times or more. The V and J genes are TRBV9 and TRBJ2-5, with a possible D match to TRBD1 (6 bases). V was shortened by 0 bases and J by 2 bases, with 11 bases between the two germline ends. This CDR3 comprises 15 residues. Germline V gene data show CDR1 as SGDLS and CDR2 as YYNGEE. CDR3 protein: CASSVGTVGQETQYF. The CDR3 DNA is TGTGCCAGCAGCGTAGGGACAGTCGGACAAGAGACCCAGTACTTC.

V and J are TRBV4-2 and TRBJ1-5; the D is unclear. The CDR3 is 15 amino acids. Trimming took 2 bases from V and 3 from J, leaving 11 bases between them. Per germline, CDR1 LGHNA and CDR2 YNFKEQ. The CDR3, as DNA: TGTGCCAGCAGCCAAACCCCCGGAACCAATCAGCCCCAGCATTTT. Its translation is CASSQTPGTNQPQHF.